This TCR beta chain was captured by sequencing in a study of blood T cell repertoires in COVID-19 (TCRdb year 2020). Notes on the research overall: Samples from collaborators originated in the United States, Italy and Spain and spanned both the acute and convalescent phases of COVID-19. The prospective study material was composed of cDNA or gDNA derived from T cells, B-cell-depleted T cells, or PBMCs. The dataset comprised deeply sampled blood TCRbeta repertoires from subjects exposed to, actively infected with, or recovered from COVID-19. A freely available public database, intended as a resource for researchers studying the immune response to SARS-CoV-2, is where the repertoires were released. The samples were drawn from the first 160 participants of the ongoing ImmuneRACE study and from 1,254 subjects provided by 6 global collaborators. Sample metadata almost always included a de-identified subject ID, COVID-19 status, age in years and sex. HLA class I and class II types, where available, came from metadata supplied by the sample provider rather than from assay-based typing.

Broad study findings and their caveats: The quantity of clinical and demographic metadata differed by source and by participant and was supplied without curation.

Whole blood was collected in K2EDTA tubes by collaborating institutions according to the institutions' own protocols. Collaborator samples were shipped for TCRbeta analysis as frozen whole blood, isolated PBMCs, or DNA extracted from either sample type. TCRbeta CDR3 regions were amplified from genomic DNA by means of the immunoSEQ Assay, a bias-controlled multiplex PCR. The study's own analysis went as follows. Within the assay, amplification of reference gene primers was used to estimate how many nucleated cells each sample contained. Sequence reads were collapsed and filtered to measure the absolute abundance of every unique TCRbeta CDR3 rearrangement. For each sample, productive Simpson clonality was calculated as the square root of Simpson's diversity index across productive rearrangements. TCRdb holds this immuneACCESS table with in-frame rearrangements only. Some clones are missing; in checked studies, unresolved V genes explain under half, and the rest has no known cause. The D gene and trimming were derived from the DNA, and the V and J assignments and clone size from that table. Here the sample has about 160,000 clones; over 75% occur a single time. The leading ten clones occupy around 3% of the sample.

Ten or more counts support this clone. What this receptor recognizes is not known. No much larger clonotype is one base removed from it; base qualities were not supplied. The source is a man between 70 and 80 years old with acute or convalescent COVID-19. Sequenced: peripheral blood.

The nucleotides are TGTGCCAGCAGTTCAACAGGGGCTGGCTACACCTTC. Its protein reads: CASSSTGAGYTF. This sequence uses TRBV12-3 or TRBV12-4 and TRBJ1-2, and TRBD1 aligns with 7 junction nucleotides. The CDR3 has 12 amino acids, counting the end cysteine and phenylalanine. Only CDR3 DNA is held: 36 bases, read in frame from base 1. Trimming accounts for 4 bases at V and 7 bases at J, while the number of junction bases matched to no gene is 3.